This entry describes one TCR beta chain. The antigen is undetermined. Method: immunoSEQ multiplex PCR; TCRdb's copy keeps in-frame clones and lacks some. The sample has about 76,000 clones; around nine tenths are singletons. This sample was taken from a study of OX40 agonist ivuxolimab in advanced cancers. Study summary: With ivuxolimab, an agonistic anti-OX40 (CD134) antibody, patients were treated.

Broader study findings: At doses 0.1 to 3.0 mg/kg, CD4+ and CD8+ clones expanded. The study found that CD8+ T cells averaged more expanded clones than CD4+.

The source of this sequence is an adult with an advanced solid tumor such as melanoma, head and neck, liver or kidney cancer. The sample consisted of CD4+ or CD8+ T cells sorted from blood, taken in a trial of the OX40 agonist ivuxolimab.

CDR3 sequence: CASSRAGRGQPQHF. The CDR3 region has the DNA TGTGCCAGCAGTCGGGCTGGCAGGGGTCAGCCCCAGCATTTT. This chain joins TRBV27 and TRBJ1-5; perhaps TRBD1 as D (6 bases). The V and J ends lost 5 bases and 6 bases respectively, with 14 bases between them. The CDR3 contains 14 residues. CDR1 MNHEY and CDR2 SMNVEV come from the germline V gene (reference sequence).